In this sample, the clone carrying this T cell receptor (beta chain) turned up many times. This CDR3 comprises 16 residues. Unmatched junction bases numbered 8, after V lost 3 bases and J lost 2 bases. This record belongs to a study of Graves' ophthalmopathy and Graves' hyperthyroidism. CDR3 regions of TCR beta were amplified from RNA transcripts. The library came from an HTBI-primed first-round RT-PCR and a second-round multiplex PCR. MiXCR, applied by TCRdb to the multiplex PCR reads, yields one record per CDR3 protein. Of roughly 610,000 distinct CDR3 sequences listed, about a fifth were seen once; the top ten hold more than 5.5%. Establishment of the diagnosis relied upon clinical symptoms, serum thyroxine, TRAb, thyroid ultrasound and orbital computed tomography.

Sequenced sample: peripheral blood. This chain links TRBV12-3 or TRBV12-4 with TRBJ2-7, with 9 bases lining up with TRBD1. The TCR was taken from a woman under 30 with stable Graves' hyperthyroidism. Some clones in this sample may be carry-over from other donors' samples. This CDR3 reads CASSFTGDRAPYEQYF. In DNA form, the CDR3 reads TGTGCCAGCAGTTTTACGGGGGACAGGGCGCCCTACGAGCAGTACTTC.